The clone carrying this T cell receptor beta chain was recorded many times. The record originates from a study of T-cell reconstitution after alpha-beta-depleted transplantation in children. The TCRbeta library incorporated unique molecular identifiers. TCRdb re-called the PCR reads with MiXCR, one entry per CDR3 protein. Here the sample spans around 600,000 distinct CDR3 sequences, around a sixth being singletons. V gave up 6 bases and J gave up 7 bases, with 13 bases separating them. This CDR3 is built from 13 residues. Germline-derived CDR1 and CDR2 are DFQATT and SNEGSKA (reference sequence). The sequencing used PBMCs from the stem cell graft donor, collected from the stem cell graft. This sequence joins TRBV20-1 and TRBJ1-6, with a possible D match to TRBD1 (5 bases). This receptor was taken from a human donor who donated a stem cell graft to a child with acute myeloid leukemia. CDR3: CSATGRGNSPLHF. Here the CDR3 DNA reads TGCAGTGCGACGGGCCGGGGGAATTCACCCCTCCACTTT.